This TCR beta chain was recovered during a study of shared clonotypes between healthy human individuals. There were only Caucasian adults among the donors, and all lived in Nashville, Tennessee. Profiled with immunoSEQ multiplex PCR; TCRdb holds only in-frame clones, not every one. The profile shows roughly 500,000 clones, about 96% of them singletons. This clone showed up just a few times. Germline CDR1 LNHDA, CDR2 SQIVND (reference sequence). V was clipped by 9 bases and J by 6 bases, with 18 bases between them. The CDR3 length is 14 residues. This chain connects TRBV19 to TRBJ1-5; D gene unclear. The specimen was naive CD4+ T cells sorted from blood. Indicated subset: CD45RA+ positively selected. This clonotype was obtained from a woman in her thirties in good health. In DNA, the CDR3 is TGTGCCAGCGCCGCTCCGGGATTGGTTCAGCCCCAGCATTTT. The encoded protein is CASAAPGLVQPQHF.